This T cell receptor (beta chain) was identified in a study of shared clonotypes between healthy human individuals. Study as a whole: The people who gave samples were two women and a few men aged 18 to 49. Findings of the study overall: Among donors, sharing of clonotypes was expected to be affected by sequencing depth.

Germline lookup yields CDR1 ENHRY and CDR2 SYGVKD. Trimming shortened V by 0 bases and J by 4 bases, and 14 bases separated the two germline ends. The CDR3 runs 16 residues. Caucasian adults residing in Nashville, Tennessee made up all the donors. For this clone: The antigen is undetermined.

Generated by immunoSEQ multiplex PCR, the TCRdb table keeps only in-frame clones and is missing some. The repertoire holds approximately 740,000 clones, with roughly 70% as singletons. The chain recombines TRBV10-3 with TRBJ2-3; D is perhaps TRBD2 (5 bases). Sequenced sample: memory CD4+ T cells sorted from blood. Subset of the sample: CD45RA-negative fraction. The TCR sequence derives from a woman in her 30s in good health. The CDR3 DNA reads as TGTGCCATCAGTGAGTCCGAACTCGGGCGGGCAGATACGCAGTATTTT. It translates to CAISESELGRADTQYF.